The next 7 T cell receptor beta chains were all read from a single sample in a study of siplizumab effects on memory and regulatory T cells (dated by TCRdb to between 2018 and 2021). Libraries were built with the immunoSEQ multiplex PCR assay. As stored in TCRdb, this immuneACCESS dataset retains in-frame rearrangements with V and J assigned. A fraction of the clones does not appear; measured against another copy, unresolved V genes explain less than half of the discrepancy, and the remainder lacks a known reason. For this sample there are some 110,000 clones; about 92% appear just once. The ten biggest clones cover more than 0.3% of the sample. Sequencing was performed on CD4+ T cells sorted from blood. The receptors originated from a human donor in good health.

The chain recombines TRBV6-1 with TRBJ2-2; the D gene is possibly TRBD1 (6 bases). In germline, CDR1 is MNHNS, CDR2 SASEGT. The CDR3 runs to 15 residues. V was trimmed by 4 bases and J by 4 bases, leaving 13 bases between them. As DNA, the CDR3 is TGTGCCAGCAGTGCTTCCAGGACAGCCACCGGGGAGCTGTTTTTT. Protein: CASSASRTATGELFF.

This clone has only one observation. The chain links TRBV2 to TRBJ1-5; D gene unclear. Germline-derived CDR1 and CDR2 are SNHLY and FYNNEI. Trimming cost V 5 bases and J 6 bases, with 20 bases left between them. The CDR3 totals 16 residues. This chain's CDR3 is CASSKEGSWQAQPQHF. CDR3 in DNA: TGTGCCAGCAGTAAAGAAGGATCTTGGCAGGCTCAGCCCCAGCATTTT.

The V call is TRBV18, the J call TRBJ2-7, with a tentative D call TRBD1 (6 bases). CDR1 and CDR2 (germline): KGHSH, LQKENI. The V gene lost 5 bases and the J gene lost 6 bases, with 11 bases spanning the gap. The CDR3 covers 12 residues. The CDR3 nucleotides are TGTGCCAGCTCATCACAGGGTCTCGAGCAGTACTTC. The encoded protein is CASSSQGLEQYF. The full variable domain, in which reference TRBV18 and TRBJ2-7 provide the parts outside the CDR3, is NAGVMQNPRHLVRRRGQEARLRCSPMKGHSHVYWYRQLPEEGLKFMVYLQKENIIDESGMPKERFSAEFPKEGPSILRIQQVVRGDSAAYFCASSSQGLEQYFGPGTRLTVT.

This chain links TRBV5-4 with TRBJ2-5; 10 bases match TRBD1. The CDR3 has 14 residues. The J segment lost 5 bases and the V segment lost 4 bases, leaving 5 bases of the junction unmatched. Germline V gives CDR1 SGHNT, CDR2 YYREEE (reference sequence). This chain's CDR3 is CASSIPGQGETQYF. CDR3 nucleotides: TGTGCCAGCAGCATACCGGGACAGGGGGAGACCCAGTACTTC.

The genes are TRBV5-1 and TRBJ1-1; D is unresolved. Germline loops: CDR1 SGHRS, CDR2 YFSETQ. This CDR3 has 15 amino acids. V was pared by 5 bases and J by 1 base, with 15 bases between. The CDR3, as DNA: TGCGCCAGCAGGGGTGTCAGATATAAGAACACTGAAGCTTTCTTT. Translated: CASRGVRYKNTEAFF. Full variable domain (missing parts from reference TRBV5-1 and TRBJ1-1): KAGVTQTPRYLIKTRGQQVTLSCSPISGHRSVSWYQQTPGQGLQFLFEYFSETQRNKGNFPGRFSGRQFSNSRSEMNVSTLELGDSALYLCASRGVRYKNTEAFFGQGTRLTVV.

The chain carries TRBV5-4 and TRBJ2-7; weak D call: TRBD1 (6 bases). This CDR3 region has 12 residues. The germline V gene encodes CDR1 SGHNT and CDR2 YYREEE (reference sequence). Between the trimmed V and J ends, which lost 4 bases and 4 bases, there was a span of 9 bases. In DNA form, the CDR3 reads TGTGCCAGCAGCCTGACAGGATACGAGCAGTACTTC. Translated: CASSLTGYEQYF.

The chain employs TRBV19 and TRBJ2-2, with TRBD1 matching over 7 bases. With 6 bases clipped from V and 3 bases from J, the junction kept 7 bases outside the gene matches. CDR1 LNHDA and CDR2 SQIVND come from the germline V gene (reference sequence). The CDR3 runs to 15 residues. CDR3 amino acids: CASSSDRAYTGELFF. CDR3 DNA: TGTGCCAGTAGCTCCGACAGGGCCTACACCGGGGAGCTGTTTTTT.